The rows below give T cell receptor beta chains drawn from one sample of a study of T cell repertoires in cytomegalovirus infection. One entry per CDR3 protein, called by TCRdb with MiXCR from the reads. Of over 450,000 distinct CDR3 sequences detected, roughly 12% appear once; the ten largest clones hold around 9.6%. Specimen: PBMCs. The receptors here all came from a human donor in good health (CMV status not recorded). Some clones in this sample may be carry-over from other donors' samples. Each CDR3 is given with its conserved first and last residue. The D gene is left open where the match is weak. Clone size is given for some rows only: seen once, a few or many times, or a class if the clone is expanded.

abundance,j_gene,v_gene,d_gene,CDR3aa,CDR3nt
many,TRBJ2-1,TRBV7-9,TRBD1,CASSSGDSYNEQFF,TGTGCCAGCAGCTCCGGGGACAGCTACAATGAGCAGTTCTTC
few,TRBJ1-1,TRBV29-1,TRBD1,CSVVSMTGHTEAFF,TGCAGCGTTGTTAGTATGACAGGGCACACTGAAGCTTTCTTT
NA,TRBJ1-4,TRBV15,NA,CATSRVATEKLFF,TGTGCCACCAGCAGAGTGGCGACTGAAAAACTGTTTTTT
many,TRBJ1-1,TRBV27,NA,CASSFGRATLNTEAFF,TGTGCCAGCAGTTTCGGCAGGGCAACATTGAACACTGAAGCTTTCTTT
many,TRBJ2-1,TRBV11-2,NA,CASSPLLGEEGNEQFF,TGTGCCAGCAGCCCTTTGTTAGGCGAAGAAGGCAATGAGCAGTTCTTC
many,TRBJ2-1,TRBV12-5,NA,CASGRDTGSSYNEQFF,TGTGCTAGTGGTCGCGACACAGGAAGCTCCTACAATGAGCAGTTCTTC
NA,TRBJ2-1,TRBV3-1,NA,CASSPTRGSYNEQFF,TGTGCCAGCAGCCCTACTAGAGGTAGCTACAATGAGCAGTTCTTC
many,TRBJ1-1,TRBV28,NA,CASTPVLMNTEAFF,TGTGCCAGCACCCCGGTTCTGATGAACACTGAAGCTTTCTTT
NA,TRBJ1-6,TRBV5-1,NA,CASSLVSDNSPLHF,TGCGCCAGCAGCTTGGTATCTGATAATTCACCCCTCCACTTT
many,TRBJ2-1,TRBV12-3/TRBV12-4,NA,CASKAGRSRSTYNEQFF,TGTGCCAGCAAGGCAGGGAGAAGTCGTAGTACCTACAATGAGCAGTTCTTC
few,TRBJ2-1,TRBV11-2,NA,CASSSQSGGGPGGNEQFF,TGTGCCAGCAGCTCGCAGTCCGGGGGAGGGCCAGGGGGCAATGAGCAGTTCTTC
many,TRBJ1-1,TRBV12-3/TRBV12-4,NA,CASSWGARTEAFF,TGTGCCAGCAGTTGGGGGGCGCGCACTGAAGCTTTCTTT
few,TRBJ1-6,TRBV2,NA,CAADRNNSPLHF,TGTGCCGCAGACAGGAATAATTCACCCCTCCACTTT
NA,TRBJ1-1,TRBV29-1,NA,CSVESPLGSTEAFF,TGCAGCGTTGAGTCCCCGCTGGGAAGCACTGAAGCTTTCTTT
many,TRBJ1-1,TRBV19,NA,CASRWPGRTSEAFF,TGTGCCAGTAGATGGCCAGGGAGAACAAGTGAAGCTTTCTTT
NA,TRBJ1-2,TRBV20-1,TRBD1,CNARSGQEVGYTF,TGCAATGCTAGATCGGGACAGGAGGTTGGCTACACCTTC
few,TRBJ2-5,TRBV9,TRBD2,CASSRGTSGGELRGETQYF,TGTGCCAGCAGCAGGGGGACTAGCGGGGGGGAATTGCGGGGAGAGACCCAGTACTTC
many,TRBJ1-1,TRBV2,NA,CASNMAGVTEAFF,TGTGCCAGCAACATGGCCGGGGTCACTGAAGCTTTCTTT
many,TRBJ2-7,TRBV6-4,NA,CASSILGVGYEQYF,TGTGCCAGCAGCATCCTCGGGGTCGGGTACGAGCAGTACTTC
many,TRBJ2-1,TRBV7-8,TRBD2,CASRVGGDEQFF,TGTGCCAGCAGGGTGGGAGGGGATGAGCAGTTCTTC
many,TRBJ2-5,TRBV28,NA,CASSLSDIPETQYF,TGTGCCAGCAGCCTCAGCGACATACCAGAGACCCAGTACTTC
many,TRBJ1-4,TRBV7-6,NA,CASTAQGSGDEKLFF,TGTGCCAGCACCGCCCAGGGGAGCGGGGATGAAAAACTGTTTTTT
many,TRBJ1-5,TRBV4-1,NA,CASSQAEKTRGEANQPQHF,TGCGCCAGCAGCCAAGCGGAAAAGACGAGAGGGGAGGCCAATCAGCCCCAGCATTTT
NA,TRBJ2-2,TRBV5-1,NA,CASSLGGDVTGELFF,TGCGCCAGCAGCTTGGGCGGGGACGTCACCGGGGAGCTGTTTTTT
many,TRBJ2-1,TRBV11-1,TRBD1,CASSSLRDRGDEQFF,TGTGCCAGCAGTAGTTTAAGGGACAGGGGGGATGAGCAGTTCTTC
many,TRBJ1-4,TRBV4-1,TRBD1,CASSFGFGTGGEKLFF,TGCGCCAGCAGTTTCGGATTCGGGACAGGGGGTGAAAAACTGTTTTTT
many,TRBJ2-1,TRBV7-2,NA,CASSQGAGAYNEQFF,TGTGCCAGCAGCCAAGGGGCTGGAGCATACAATGAGCAGTTCTTC
many,TRBJ1-2,TRBV7-9,NA,CASSLERVVYGYTF,TGTGCCAGCAGCTTAGAGCGGGTTGTGTATGGCTACACCTTC
many,TRBJ2-5,TRBV4-2,NA,CASSQGEKETQYF,TGTGCCAGCAGCCAAGGAGAGAAAGAGACCCAGTACTTC
many,TRBJ1-2,TRBV12-3/TRBV12-4,NA,CASSLGTSLGSTF,TGTGCCAGCAGTTTGGGGACGTCGCTCGGTTCCACCTTC
NA,TRBJ1-1,TRBV19,NA,CASSTRGGWTEAFF,TGTGCCAGTAGTACTCGGGGTGGGTGGACTGAAGCTTTCTTT
NA,TRBJ2-7,TRBV15,NA,CATSREDASYEQYF,TGTGCCACCAGCAGAGAGGACGCCTCCTACGAGCAGTACTTC
many,TRBJ2-5,TRBV6-1,NA,CASSEGGPQETQYF,TGTGCCAGCAGTGAGGGGGGCCCCCAAGAGACCCAGTACTTC
many,TRBJ2-1,TRBV7-8,NA,CASSSRRAGNEQFF,TGTGCCAGCAGTTCAAGACGAGCAGGCAATGAGCAGTTCTTC
NA,TRBJ2-7,TRBV29-1,NA,CSVAPAGRYEQYF,TGCAGCGTTGCCCCGGCAGGGCGCTACGAGCAGTACTTC
NA,TRBJ2-1,TRBV20-1,TRBD2,CSATPGTRIYNEQFF,TGCAGTGCGACGCCCGGGACTAGGATCTACAATGAGCAGTTCTTC
once,TRBJ1-2,TRBV2,NA,CATSDLSGAGYTF,TGTGCCACCAGCGATCTGTCAGGGGCCGGCTACACCTTC
many,TRBJ2-7,TRBV11-2,TRBD1,CASSRDRGYSQYF,TGTGCCAGCAGCCGGGACAGGGGGTACTCGCAGTACTTC
few,TRBJ2-1,TRBV28,NA,CASSRPPLEAAGF,TGTGCCAGCAGCCGACCTCCCCTAGAGGCGGCCGGGTTC
NA,TRBJ1-2,TRBV20-1,TRBD1,CSARLTNGQGGGYTF,TGCAGTGCTAGATTGACAAACGGACAGGGGGGTGGCTACACCTTC
many,TRBJ1-2,TRBV7-3,TRBD1,CASRLTGGIGYGYTF,TGTGCCAGCAGACTAACAGGGGGCATTGGGTACGGCTACACCTTC
many,TRBJ2-5,TRBV7-8,TRBD2,CASSPRRLAVQETQYF,TGTGCCAGCAGCCCCCGGAGACTAGCGGTCCAAGAGACCCAGTACTTC
few,TRBJ1-1,TRBV6-1,NA,CASRGTGAFF,TGTGCCAGCAGGGGGACTGGGGCTTTCTTT
NA,TRBJ2-5,TRBV12-5,NA,CASGLGGGVGQETQYF,TGTGCTAGTGGCCTCGGAGGAGGAGTTGGACAAGAGACCCAGTACTTC
NA,TRBJ2-7,TRBV20-1,NA,CSAYEGTSYEQYF,TGCAGTGCTTACGAGGGGACCTCCTACGAGCAGTACTTC